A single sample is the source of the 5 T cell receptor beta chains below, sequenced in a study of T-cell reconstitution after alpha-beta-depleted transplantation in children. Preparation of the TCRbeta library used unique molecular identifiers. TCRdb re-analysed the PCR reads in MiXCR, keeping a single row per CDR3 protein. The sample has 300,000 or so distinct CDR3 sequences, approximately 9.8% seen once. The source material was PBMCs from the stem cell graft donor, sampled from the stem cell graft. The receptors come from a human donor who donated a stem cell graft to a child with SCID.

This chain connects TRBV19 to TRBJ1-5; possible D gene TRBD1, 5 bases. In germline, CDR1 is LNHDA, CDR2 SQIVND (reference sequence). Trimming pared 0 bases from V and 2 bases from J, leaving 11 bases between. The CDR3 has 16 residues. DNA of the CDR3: TGTGCCAGTAGTATAGAAGGGAGGGGTGGCAATCAGCCCCAGCATTTT. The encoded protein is CASSIEGRGGNQPQHF.

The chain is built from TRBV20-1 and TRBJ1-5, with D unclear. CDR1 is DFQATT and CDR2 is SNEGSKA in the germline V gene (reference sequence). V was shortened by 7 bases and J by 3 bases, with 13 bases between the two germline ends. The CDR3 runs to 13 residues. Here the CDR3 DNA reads TGCAGTGTAGAGGACGGAAACAATCAGCCCCAGCATTTT. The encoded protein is CSVEDGNNQPQHF.

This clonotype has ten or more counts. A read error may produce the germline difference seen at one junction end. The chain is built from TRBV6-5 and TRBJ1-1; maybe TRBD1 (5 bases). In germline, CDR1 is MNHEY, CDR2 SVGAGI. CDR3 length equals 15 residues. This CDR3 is CASLTGGWRGTEALF. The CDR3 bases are TGTGCCAGCTTGACGGGGGGGTGGCGAGGCACTGAAGCTCTCTTT.

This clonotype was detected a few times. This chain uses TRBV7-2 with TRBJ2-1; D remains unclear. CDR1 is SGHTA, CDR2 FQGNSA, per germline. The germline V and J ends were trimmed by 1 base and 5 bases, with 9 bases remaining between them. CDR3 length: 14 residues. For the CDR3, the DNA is TGTGCCAGCAGCTTAGTCTTAAGAGACAATGAGCAGTTCTTC. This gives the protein CASSLVLRDNEQFF.

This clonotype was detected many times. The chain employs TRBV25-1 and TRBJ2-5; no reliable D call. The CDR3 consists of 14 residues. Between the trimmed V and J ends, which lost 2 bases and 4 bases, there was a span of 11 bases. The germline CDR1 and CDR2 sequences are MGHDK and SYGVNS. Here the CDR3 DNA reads TGTGCCAGCAGTGAACCGGACGGGCGAGAGACCCAGTACTTC. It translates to CASSEPDGRETQYF. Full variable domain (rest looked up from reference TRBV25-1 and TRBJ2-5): EADIYQTPRYLVIGTGKKITLECSQTMGHDKMYWYQQDPGMELHLIHYSYGVNSTEKGDLSSESTVSRIRTEHFPLTLESARPSHTSQYLCASSEPDGRETQYFGPGTRLLVL.